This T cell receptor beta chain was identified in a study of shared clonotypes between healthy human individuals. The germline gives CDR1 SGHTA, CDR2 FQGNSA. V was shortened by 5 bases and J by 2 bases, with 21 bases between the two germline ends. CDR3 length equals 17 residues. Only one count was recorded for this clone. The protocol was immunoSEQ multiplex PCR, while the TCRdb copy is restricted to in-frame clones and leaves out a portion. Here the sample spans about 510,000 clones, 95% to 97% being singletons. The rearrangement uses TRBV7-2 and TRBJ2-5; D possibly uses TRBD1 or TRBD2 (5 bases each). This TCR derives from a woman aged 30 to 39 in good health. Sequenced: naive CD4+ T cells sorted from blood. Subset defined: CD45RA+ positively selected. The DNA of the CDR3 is TGTGCCAGCAGCCAGGGCCGTCTAGCAATAACACAAGAGACCCAGTACTTC. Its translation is CASSQGRLAITQETQYF.